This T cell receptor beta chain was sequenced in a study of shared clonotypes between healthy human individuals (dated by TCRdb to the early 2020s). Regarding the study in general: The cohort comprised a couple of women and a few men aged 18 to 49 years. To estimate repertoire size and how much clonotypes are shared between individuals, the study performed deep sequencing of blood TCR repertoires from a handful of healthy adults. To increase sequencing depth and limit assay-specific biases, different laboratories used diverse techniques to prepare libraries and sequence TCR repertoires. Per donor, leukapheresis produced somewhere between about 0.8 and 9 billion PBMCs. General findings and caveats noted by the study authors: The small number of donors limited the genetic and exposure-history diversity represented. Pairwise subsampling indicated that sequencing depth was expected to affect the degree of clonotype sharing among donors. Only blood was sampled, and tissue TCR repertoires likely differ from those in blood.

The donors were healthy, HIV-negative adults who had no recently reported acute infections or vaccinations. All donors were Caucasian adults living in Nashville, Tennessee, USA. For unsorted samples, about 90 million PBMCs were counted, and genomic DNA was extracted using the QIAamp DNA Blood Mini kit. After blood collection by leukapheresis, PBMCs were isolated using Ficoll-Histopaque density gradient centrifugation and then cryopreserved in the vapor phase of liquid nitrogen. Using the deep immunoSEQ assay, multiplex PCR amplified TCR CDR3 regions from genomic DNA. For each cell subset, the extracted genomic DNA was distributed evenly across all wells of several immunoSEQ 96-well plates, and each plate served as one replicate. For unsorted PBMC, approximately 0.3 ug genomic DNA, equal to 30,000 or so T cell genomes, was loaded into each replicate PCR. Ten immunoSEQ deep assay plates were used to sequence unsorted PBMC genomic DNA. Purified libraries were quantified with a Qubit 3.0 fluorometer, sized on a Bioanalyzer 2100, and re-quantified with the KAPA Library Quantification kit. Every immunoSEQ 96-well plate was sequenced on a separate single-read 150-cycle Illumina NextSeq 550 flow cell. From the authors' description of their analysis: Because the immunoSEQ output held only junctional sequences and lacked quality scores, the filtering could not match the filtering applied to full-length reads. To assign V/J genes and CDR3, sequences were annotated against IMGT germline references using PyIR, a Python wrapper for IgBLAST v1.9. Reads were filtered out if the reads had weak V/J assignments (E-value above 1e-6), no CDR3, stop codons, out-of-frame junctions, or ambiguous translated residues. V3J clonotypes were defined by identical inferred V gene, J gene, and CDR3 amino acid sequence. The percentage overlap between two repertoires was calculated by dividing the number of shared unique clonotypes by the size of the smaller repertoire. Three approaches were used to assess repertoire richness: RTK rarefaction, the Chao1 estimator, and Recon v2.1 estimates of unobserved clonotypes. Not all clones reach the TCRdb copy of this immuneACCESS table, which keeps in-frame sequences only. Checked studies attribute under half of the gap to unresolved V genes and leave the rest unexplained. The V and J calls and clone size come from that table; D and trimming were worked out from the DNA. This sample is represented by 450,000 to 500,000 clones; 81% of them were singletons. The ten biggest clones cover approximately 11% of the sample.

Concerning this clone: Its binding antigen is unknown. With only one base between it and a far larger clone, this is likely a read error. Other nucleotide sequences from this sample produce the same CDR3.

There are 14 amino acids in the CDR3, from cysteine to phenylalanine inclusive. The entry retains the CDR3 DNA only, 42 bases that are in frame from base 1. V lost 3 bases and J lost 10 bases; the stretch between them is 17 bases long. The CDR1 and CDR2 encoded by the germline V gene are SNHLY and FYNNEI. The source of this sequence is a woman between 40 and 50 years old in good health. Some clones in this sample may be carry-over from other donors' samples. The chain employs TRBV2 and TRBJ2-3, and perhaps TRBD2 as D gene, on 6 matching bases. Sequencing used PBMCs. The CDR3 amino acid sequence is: CASSDLLAIGSQYF. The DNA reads TGTGCCAGCAGTGACCTACTAGCTATAGGGTCGCAGTATTTT.